These 31 T cell receptor beta chains originate from one sample sequenced in a study of blood T cell repertoires in COVID-19. Assay used: immunoSEQ multiplex PCR; TCRdb lists only in-frame clones, some missing. Of 65,000 to 70,000 clones listed, more than 60% are singletons. The specimen sequenced was peripheral blood. The receptor set was obtained from a human donor in a cohort sampled during active COVID-19.

This clone appeared once. This chain uses TRBV6-1 with TRBJ1-2; 11 nucleotides agree with TRBD1. J gave up 9 bases and V 3 bases, and 3 bases lay outside the gene matches. Germline assignment: CDR1 MNHNS and CDR2 SASEGT. The CDR3 loop spans 13 amino acids. In nucleotides, the CDR3 is TGTGCCAGCAGTGACCGGGACAGGGGGAGCTACACCTTC. Translating gives CASSDRDRGSYTF.

V usage is TRBV5-4 and J usage is TRBJ2-3; 10 bases are shared with TRBD2. CDR3 size: 19 residues. Germline trimming cut 0 bases from V and 2 bases from J; bases unmatched to any gene: 12. Germline CDR1 and CDR2: SGHNT and YYREEE (reference sequence). CDR3 nucleotides: TGTGCCAGCAGCTTGGGGGCTAGCGGGGGCACCTTCTCCACAGATACGCAGTATTTT. It specifies CASSLGASGGTFSTDTQYF.

The V call is TRBV6-2 or TRBV6-3, the J call TRBJ2-7; 7 bases line up with TRBD2. Germline CDR1 is MNHEY and CDR2 is SVGEGT. V was pared by 0 bases and J by 2 bases, with 1 base of the junction left unmatched. The CDR3 spans 14 residues. The CDR3 protein is CASSYSAGAYEQYF. The CDR3, as DNA: TGTGCCAGCAGTTACTCGGCGGGGGCCTACGAGCAGTACTTC.

The chain couples TRBV19 to TRBJ1-6; D is unresolved. Germline V lookup: CDR1 LNHDA, CDR2 SQIVND (reference sequence). The CDR3 has 15 amino acids. Trimming cost V 7 bases and J 7 bases, with 17 bases left between them. Here the CDR3 DNA reads TGTGCCAGTACCCAAGGAGAGAACGTAAATTCACCCCTCCACTTT. It encodes CASTQGENVNSPLHF.

This clone was observed at least ten times. The chain couples TRBV25-1 to TRBJ1-6, with a tentative D call TRBD1 (6 bases). The CDR3 is 15 amino acids. The germline gives CDR1 MGHDK, CDR2 SYGVNS. Trimming removed 5 bases from V and 10 bases from J, with 18 bases in between. CDR3 DNA sequence: TGTGCCAGCAGTCCTTCGGGCAGGGGTAAATCACCCCTCCACTTT. Its protein is CASSPSGRGKSPLHF.

This clone was observed a single time. In DNA, the CDR3 is TGTGCCAGCTCAACCGGGACATCAAATCAGCCCCAGCATTTT. Translation: CASSTGTSNQPQHF. V is TRBV18 and J is TRBJ1-5, with D perhaps TRBD1 (6 bases). Between the trimmed V and J ends, which lost 5 bases and 4 bases, there was a span of 12 bases. CDR1 KGHSH and CDR2 LQKENI come from the germline V gene. The length of the CDR3 is 14 residues.

The rearrangement uses TRBV29-1 and TRBJ2-3; 11 nucleotides align to TRBD2. Trimming cost V 4 bases and J 1 base; bases outside gene matches: 19. The CDR3 has 20 residues. Per germline, CDR1 SQVTM and CDR2 ANQGSEA. The CDR3 sequence is CSVVPHLAGGWESGTDTQYF. DNA for the CDR3: TGCAGCGTTGTGCCCCACCTAGCGGGAGGATGGGAATCGGGCACAGATACGCAGTATTTT.

The V call is TRBV5-4, the J call TRBJ2-5, with D maybe TRBD1 (7 bases). Germline loops: CDR1 SGHNT, CDR2 YYREEE (reference sequence). The CDR3 is 14 amino acids. With 2 bases removed from V and 5 bases from J, the gap between germline ends came to 13 bases. This CDR3 is CASSLDRAGETQYF. Written as DNA, the CDR3 is TGTGCCAGCAGCTTAGACAGGGCGGGGGAGACCCAGTACTTC.

The table lists this clone with a count of one. The rearrangement links TRBV18 to TRBJ2-5, with 11 bases aligning to TRBD1. Looked up from germline, CDR1 is KGHSH and CDR2 is LQKENI. V lost 2 bases to trimming and J lost 5 bases; unmatched junction nucleotides: 1. There are 14 residues in the CDR3. This CDR3 is CASSPGTGGETQYF. DNA for the CDR3: TGTGCCAGCTCACCAGGGACAGGGGGTGAGACCCAGTACTTC.

The chain recombines TRBV19 with TRBJ2-1; D is uncertain. The CDR3 is 16 residues long. Germline V gene lookup returns CDR1 LNHDA and CDR2 SQIVND (reference sequence). Trimming took off 3 bases at V and 5 bases at J, with 17 bases between the two ends. The chain's CDR3 is CASSISMGWADNEQFF. The DNA for the CDR3 is TGTGCCAGTAGTATCTCTATGGGTTGGGCTGACAATGAGCAGTTCTTC.

This clone was detected a few times. This chain joins TRBV11-2 and TRBJ1-4; D is undetermined. Germline V CDR1 and CDR2: SGHAT, FQNNGV. V was clipped by 0 bases and J by 8 bases, with 25 bases between them. The CDR3 runs to 19 residues. The CDR3 DNA follows: TGTGCCAGCAGCTTAGAGGGCAGCTGGTCGCGTGGTCTCGAGGAAAAACTGTTTTTT. It yields the protein CASSLEGSWSRGLEEKLFF.

The rearrangement links TRBV15 to TRBJ2-2, with TRBD1 matching over 9 bases. Germline lookup yields CDR1 LNHNV and CDR2 YYDKDF (reference sequence). V lost 5 bases, J lost 4 bases, and 8 bases stayed unmatched. The CDR3 is 16 amino acids. In DNA form, the CDR3 reads TGTGCCACCAGCTGGTACAGGGGGCGCGGCACCGGGGAGCTGTTTTTT. Amino acid sequence: CATSWYRGRGTGELFF.

V usage is TRBV4-3 and J usage is TRBJ2-7, with TRBD2 identical over 12 bases. The CDR3 is 15 residues long. From germline, CDR1 is LGHNA and CDR2 YSLEER. V lost 2 bases, J lost 4 bases, and 3 bases stayed unmatched. In nucleotides, the CDR3 is TGCGCCAGCAGCCAACTAGCGGGGGGGCAATACGAGCAGTACTTC. This sequence encodes CASSQLAGGQYEQYF.

The rearrangement uses TRBV5-1 and TRBJ1-2, with D possibly matching TRBD1 (6 bases). The CDR3 loop spans 16 amino acids. Trimming took off 2 bases at V and 3 bases at J, with 17 bases between the two ends. CDR1 is SGHRS and CDR2 is YFSETQ in the germline V gene. CDR3 amino acids: CASSLQGGGVDYGYTF. The CDR3 DNA sequence: TGCGCCAGCAGCTTACAGGGCGGTGGTGTGGACTATGGCTACACCTTC. Filled out from reference TRBV5-1 and TRBJ1-2, the complete variable domain reads KAGVTQTPRYLIKTRGQQVTLSCSPISGHRSVSWYQQTPGQGLQFLFEYFSETQRNKGNFPGRFSGRQFSNSRSEMNVSTLELGDSALYLCASSLQGGGVDYGYTFGSGTRLTVV.

The chain combines TRBV7-9 with TRBJ2-7, with D unclear. The germline V gene encodes CDR1 SEHNR and CDR2 FQNEAQ (reference sequence). Trimming stripped 5 bases from V and 0 bases from J, with 2 bases between. This CDR3 has 11 residues. For the CDR3, the DNA is TGTGCCAGCAGCCACTCCTACGAGCAGTACTTC. Amino acids: CASSHSYEQYF.

The count of this clone is one. The chain is built from TRBV6-1 and TRBJ2-7, with no clear D. Germline CDR1 MNHNS, CDR2 SASEGT. The CDR3 sequence is 13 residues long. Deletions cut 2 bases from V and 7 bases from J, with 12 bases between. CDR3 bases: TGTGCCAGCAGTGAACAGTTGATGGTGGAGCAGTACTTC. Residues: CASSEQLMVEQYF.

This clone was seen more than once but under ten times. V is TRBV7-9 and J is TRBJ2-3; 7 positions match TRBD2. Trimming cost V 1 base and J 7 bases; bases outside gene matches: 2. CDR1 SEHNR and CDR2 FQNEAQ come from the germline V gene (reference sequence). The CDR3 has 13 residues. The CDR3 DNA reads as TGTGCCAGCAGCTTAGGGGGGACTAATACGCAGTATTTT. It yields the protein CASSLGGTNTQYF.

The chain links TRBV28 to TRBJ1-1, with a possible D match to TRBD1 (5 bases). This CDR3 has 16 residues. The V gene lost 8 bases and the J gene lost 4 bases, with 23 bases spanning the gap. Germline V gene lookup returns CDR1 MDHEN and CDR2 SYDVKM. The CDR3 reads CASPPAGAGLGTEAFF. In DNA form, the CDR3 reads TGTGCCAGCCCTCCCGCCGGGGCGGGGTTGGGCACTGAAGCTTTCTTT.

In this sample, this clone turned up many times. The chain recombines TRBV6-2 or TRBV6-3 with TRBJ1-1; D is ambiguous. Germline V gene data show CDR1 as MNHEY and CDR2 as SVGEGT. This CDR3 is 11 amino acids long. Trimming left V 4 bases short and J 2 bases short, with 2 bases between. The CDR3 here is CASSSNTEAFF. As DNA, the CDR3 is TGTGCCAGCAGTTCAAACACTGAAGCTTTCTTT.

This chain joins TRBV15 and TRBJ1-6; unclear D gene. Trimming took 3 bases from V and 0 from J, leaving 12 bases between them. The germline V gene has CDR1 LNHNV and CDR2 YYDKDF (reference sequence). The CDR3 is made up of 17 amino acids. CDR3 sequence (DNA): TGTGCCACCAGCAGGTCGGTCCCGAGCTCCTATAATTCACCCCTCCACTTT. As protein: CATSRSVPSSYNSPLHF.

This chain joins TRBV28 and TRBJ2-5, with TRBD2 as a possible D gene (5 bases). The germline gives CDR1 MDHEN, CDR2 SYDVKM. The CDR3 is 14 amino acids. Trimming took 3 bases from V and 1 from J, leaving 9 bases between them. The CDR3 DNA reads TGTGCCAGCAGTTTGGACCTAGCCCAAGAGACCCAGTACTTC. Translating it yields CASSLDLAQETQYF.

J is TRBJ1-4 and V is TRBV19; no firm D call. V dropped 3 bases and J dropped 7 bases, with 15 bases sitting between them. Germline values: CDR1 LNHDA, CDR2 SQIVND (reference sequence). CDR3 length equals 15 residues. The CDR3 sequence: CASSIPRGGGEKLFF. The CDR3 DNA is TGTGCCAGTAGTATCCCGCGGGGTGGTGGTGAAAAACTGTTTTTT.

The chain combines TRBV7-8 with TRBJ2-7, with 13 positions matching TRBD2. Unmatched junction bases numbered 6, after V lost 5 bases and J lost 5 bases. The CDR3 has 15 residues. Per germline, CDR1 SGHVS and CDR2 FQNEAQ. In DNA, the CDR3 is TGTGCCAGCAGCCCAAGGACTAGCGGGAGTCACGAGCAGTACTTC. It codes for CASSPRTSGSHEQYF.

V and J are TRBV9 and TRBJ2-7; D possibly corresponds to TRBD1 (6 bases). Looked up from germline, CDR1 is SGDLS and CDR2 is YYNGEE. The CDR3 sequence is 15 residues long. V was cut by 4 bases and J by 2 bases, with 16 bases left in between. The CDR3 coding sequence is TGTGCCAGCAGCCGCATGCAAGGGGGAGCCTACGAGCAGTACTTC. Translation: CASSRMQGGAYEQYF.

The V gene is TRBV3-1 (or the pseudogene TRBV3-2), the J gene TRBJ2-3; D may be TRBD2 (6 bases). The CDR3 has 14 amino acids. Deletions cut 1 base from V and 8 bases from J, with 13 bases between. CDR1 and CDR2 (germline): LGHDT, YNNKEL (reference sequence). The CDR3 DNA follows: TGTGCCAGCAGCCAAGCTAGCGAGAAGCGTACGCAGTATTTT. It yields the protein CASSQASEKRTQYF.

This chain uses TRBV5-8 with TRBJ2-2; D remains unclear. Trimming stripped 0 bases from V and 7 bases from J, with 7 bases between. The CDR3 runs to 13 residues. Germline V gives CDR1 SGHTS, CDR2 YDEGEE. CDR3 region: CASSLEAGGELFF. CDR3 bases: TGTGCCAGCAGCTTGGAGGCAGGCGGGGAGCTGTTTTTT. Supplemented by reference TRBV5-8 and TRBJ2-2, the full variable domain reads EAGVTQSPTHLIKTRGQQATLRCSPISGHTSVYWYQQALGLGLQFLLWYDEGEERNRGNFPPRFSGRQFPNYSSELNVNALELEDSALYLCASSLEAGGELFFGEGSRLTVL.

V usage is TRBV20-1 and J usage is TRBJ2-7; TRBD1 is a possible D gene (6 bases). V lost 5 bases and J lost 9, with 14 bases in between. This CDR3 is 11 amino acids long. CDR1 and CDR2 (germline): DFQATT, SNEGSKA (reference sequence). CDR3 region: CSAGYSGVQYF. DNA for the CDR3: TGCAGTGCTGGATACTCAGGGGTGCAGTACTTC.

V is TRBV7-8 and J is TRBJ2-1; 7 bases line up with TRBD1. The CDR3 covers 14 residues. Germline V gives CDR1 SGHVS, CDR2 FQNEAQ. The junction had 10 bases not matched to a gene; V was cut back by 7 bases and J by 7 bases. The CDR3 loop is CASMYAQGWNEQFF. The CDR3 region has the DNA TGTGCCAGCATGTACGCACAGGGGTGGAATGAGCAGTTCTTC.

This clone appeared a single time. The chain has TRBV2 and TRBJ2-5; TRBD1 aligns across 9 bases. V was clipped by 3 bases and J by 5 bases; unmatched bases: 7. The CDR3 spans 15 residues. Germline V gives CDR1 SNHLY, CDR2 FYNNEI. CDR3 bases: TGTGCCAGCAGTGACAGAACAGGGGGCAGGGAGACCCAGTACTTC. Its protein product is CASSDRTGGRETQYF.

The V call is TRBV28, the J call TRBJ2-1, with 7 bases that match TRBD1. Unmatched junction bases numbered 8, after V lost 5 bases and J lost 4 bases. The CDR3 is 15 residues long. Germline V gives CDR1 MDHEN, CDR2 SYDVKM. The CDR3: CASSAWTGVYNEQFF. CDR3 coding DNA: TGTGCCAGCAGTGCCTGGACAGGTGTTTACAATGAGCAGTTCTTC.

The J gene is TRBJ2-7, the V gene TRBV10-3; D ambiguous. There are 12 residues in the CDR3. CDR1 and CDR2 (germline): ENHRY, SYGVKD. Trimming shortened V by 4 bases and J by 5 bases, and 9 bases separated the two germline ends. CDR3 in DNA: TGTGCCATCAGTGGAACTTCGGACGAGCAGTACTTC. It codes for CAISGTSDEQYF.